This TCR beta chain stems from a study of T-cell reconstitution after alpha-beta-depleted transplantation in children. Germline lookup yields CDR1 DFQATT and CDR2 SNEGSKA (reference sequence). CDR3 length: 14 residues. The ends were cut back, 3 bases at V and 6 bases at J, with 17 bases in the middle. In its sample, this clonotype was seen a few times. During its preparation, the TCRbeta library received unique molecular identifiers. TCRdb reprocessed the PCR reads with MiXCR, giving one entry per CDR3 protein. The sample records more than 500,000 distinct CDR3 sequences, 9.5% to 12% being singletons.

The input for sequencing was PBMCs, mostly from graft donor cells, taken 180 days after TCRalphabeta/CD19-depleted stem cell transplant. This receptor was identified in a female patient aged 2 to 10 who had a stem cell transplant for aplastic anemia, so the T cells may come from the graft donor. The chain couples TRBV20-1 to TRBJ1-1, with TRBD1 as a possible D gene (5 bases). The CDR3, as DNA: TGCAGTGCTAGGTTTGCCGGGGCCTTAGCTGAAGCTTTCTTT. This translates into CSARFAGALAEAFF.